This is a list of T cell receptor beta chains from one sample in a study of cytomegalovirus exposure and HLA in healthy donors. TCRdb keeps only in-frame clones here, not all; method: immunoSEQ multiplex PCR. The data contain some 270,000 clones, 80% to 90% of them singletons. The sample taken for sequencing was PBMCs. These receptors were collected from a woman aged 18-29 years in good health and CMV-seronegative. CDR3s include the opening cysteine and the closing phenylalanine or tryptophan. D genes are given only for firm matches. Rows may omit the clone size; those that give it use once, few, many or a size class.

.	TRBV6-5	TRBJ1-1	.	TGTGCCAGCAACAGGGAACTGAACACTGAAGCTTTCTTT	CASNRELNTEAFF
TRBD1	TRBV4-1	TRBJ1-4	.	TGCGCCAGCAGCCAGACGGGACAGGGGAAGGGGGAAAAACTGTTTTTT	CASSQTGQGKGEKLFF
TRBD1	TRBV27	TRBJ1-2	few	TGTGCCAGCAGTGCCGGGACAGGTTCTGTTGGCTACACCTTC	CASSAGTGSVGYTF
.	TRBV11-3	TRBJ1-4	.	TGTGCCAGCAGCTTAGGAGGGCCTAGACTGTTTTTT	CASSLGGPRLFF
.	TRBV9	TRBJ2-3	once	TGTGCCAGCAGCGTAGGCCAGGGGTTGTATACGCAGTATTTT	CASSVGQGLYTQYF
.	TRBV30	TRBJ2-2	.	TGTGCCTGGATTCACGGGATCACCGGGGAGCTGTTTTTT	CAWIHGITGELFF
TRBD2	TRBV27	TRBJ2-4	.	TGTGCCAGCACCCCCGGGACTAGCGGGAGGGACATTCAGTACTTC	CASTPGTSGRDIQYF
.	TRBV30	TRBJ1-5	few	TGTGCCTATTCATCCCGGAGGCAGCCCCAGCATTTT	CAYSSRRQPQHF
.	TRBV5-1	TRBJ1-5	.	TGCGCCAGCAGCTTTGAGGGAAATCAGCCCCAGCATTTT	CASSFEGNQPQHF
.	TRBV14	TRBJ2-7	.	TGTGCCAGCAGCCAAAGCAGGATCGGCTGGATCTACGAGCAGTACTTC	CASSQSRIGWIYEQYF
TRBD1	TRBV5-1	TRBJ2-7	.	TGCGCGTCAGGACAGGACTACGAGCAGTACTTC	CASGQDYEQYF
.	TRBV7-2	TRBJ2-3	.	TGTGCTACCCACTTACGGCGGGATTACACAGATACGCAGTATTTT	CATHLRRDYTDTQYF
.	TRBV9	TRBJ2-3	.	TGTGCCAGCAGCGGGCGGAAAGGTGGAGACACAGATACGCAGTATTTT	CASSGRKGGDTDTQYF
.	TRBV6-5	TRBJ2-5	.	TGTGCCAGCAGGATAGACACCCAAGAGACCCAGTACTTC	CASRIDTQETQYF
.	TRBV6-5	TRBJ2-2	.	TGTGCCAGCTCGAGATGGGGCCTAAACACCGGGGAGCTGTTTTTT	CASSRWGLNTGELFF
.	TRBV6-5	TRBJ2-5	.	TGTGCCAGCAGTTACTCACAGGGAGTGATCGAAGAGACCCAGTACTTC	CASSYSQGVIEETQYF
.	TRBV6-6	TRBJ2-7	.	TGTGCCAGCAGTTACTCCACAGGAAACTACGAGCAGTACTTC	CASSYSTGNYEQYF
TRBD1	TRBV30	TRBJ2-1	few	TGTGCCTGGAGGGACAGGGGATATGGTGAGCAGTTCTTC	CAWRDRGYGEQFF
.	TRBV7-3	TRBJ2-3	.	TGTGCCAGCAGCCCCCGGGGGACAGATACGCAGTATTTT	CASSPRGTDTQYF
TRBD1	TRBV5-6	TRBJ2-7	once	TGTGCCAGCAGCATCCGGGACAGGGGCGACCGGAGCTCCTACGAGCAGTACTTC	CASSIRDRGDRSSYEQYF